Presented here are 27 T cell receptor beta chains from one specimen sequenced in a study of radiation and T cells in renal cell carcinoma. Time point meaning: blood 4 weeks post-SBRT, at nephrectomy. The treatment denotes: 15 Gy SBRT to primary tumor, nephrectomy 4 weeks later. Method: immunoSEQ multiplex PCR; TCRdb's copy keeps in-frame clones and lacks some. The sample includes tens of thousands of clones, about 85% of them seen just once. The sample in question was blood, obtained from a patient whose treatment included radiotherapy and nephrectomy. Every receptor here comes from a man between 45 and 60 years old with renal cell carcinoma.

V is TRBV6-1 and J is TRBJ1-1, with unresolved D. Trimming cost V 11 bases and J 3 bases, with 10 bases left between them. This CDR3 has 11 residues. Germline lookup yields CDR1 MNHNS and CDR2 SASEGT. CDR3 nucleotides: TGTGCCTCTAGGTACGACACTGAAGCTTTCTTT. Its translation is CASRYDTEAFF.

Written as DNA, the CDR3 is TGTGCCAGCAGAGAGGACTATGGGTCCGGGGAGCTGTTTTTT. Its translation: CASREDYGSGELFF. The chain joins TRBV5-4 to TRBJ2-2; TRBD2 might be the D (6 bases). This CDR3 comprises 14 residues. V shed 5 bases and J shed 6 bases, with 14 bases lying between them. Germline V CDR1 and CDR2: SGHNT, YYREEE (reference sequence).

This clone has only a few counts. This CDR3 is also generated by other DNA sequences in the sample. V and J are TRBV14 and TRBJ1-1, with TRBD1 as a possible D gene (5 bases). The ends were cut back, 5 bases at V and 5 bases at J, with 12 bases in the middle. Germline CDR1 and CDR2: SGHDN and FVKESK. The CDR3 has 13 amino acids. The CDR3 is CASSYGAETEAFF. The CDR3 region has the DNA TGTGCCAGCAGCTATGGGGCTGAGACTGAAGCTTTCTTT.

The rearrangement uses TRBV7-9 and TRBJ2-7, with 7 bases matching TRBD1. The CDR3 covers 14 residues. The V gene's germline CDR1 is SEHNR and CDR2 FQNEAQ (reference sequence). After removal of 6 bases from V and 1 base from J, the junction contained 6 bases not matched to a gene. The DNA of the CDR3 is TGTGCCAGCAGATCCGGGACAGAATCCTACGAGCAGTACTTC. Translating it yields CASRSGTESYEQYF.

As concerns this clone: The sample contains more than one DNA sequence encoding this CDR3. This sequence joins TRBV19 and TRBJ1-5, with a possible D match to TRBD1 (5 bases). The CDR3 extends over 14 amino acids. Germline CDR1 LNHDA, CDR2 SQIVND (reference sequence). Trimming removed 5 bases from V and 1 base from J, with 9 bases in between. The CDR3 nucleotides are TGTGCCAGTAGTGGGGGGGGGAGCAATCAGCCCCAGCATTTT. Encoded protein: CASSGGGSNQPQHF.

The genes are TRBV7-6 and TRBJ2-3; D unresolved. This CDR3 has 12 amino acids. Per the germline V gene, CDR1 is SGHVS and CDR2 is FNYEAQ. V was shortened by 5 bases and J by 2 bases, with 5 bases between the two germline ends. The CDR3 DNA reads TGTGCCAGCAGCAGCTACACAGATACGCAGTATTTT. Amino acid sequence: CASSSYTDTQYF.

The chain combines TRBV6-6 with TRBJ1-2; TRBD1 agrees at 7 bases. This CDR3 contains 14 residues. Germline assignment: CDR1 MNHNY and CDR2 SVGAGI (reference sequence). J was trimmed by 10 bases and V by 2 bases; bases with no gene match: 10. This CDR3 reads CASSYPGQQGSYTF. The CDR3, as DNA: TGTGCCAGCAGTTACCCGGGACAGCAAGGGTCCTACACCTTC.

The chain combines TRBV6-5 with TRBJ1-5; TRBD1 matches at 11 bases. Unmatched junction bases numbered 5, after V lost 4 bases and J lost 3 bases. Germline V gives CDR1 MNHEY, CDR2 SVGAGI. The CDR3 loop spans 16 amino acids. The CDR3 coding sequence is TGTGCCAGCAGTTCACGGACAGGGGGCTCCAATCAGCCCCAGCATTTT. This translates into CASSSRTGGSNQPQHF.

This clone came up once. CDR3 sequence reads: CASSIPRQGVTDTQYF. Written as DNA, the CDR3 is TGTGCCAGTAGTATCCCGAGACAGGGGGTAACAGATACGCAGTATTTT. The chain couples TRBV19 to TRBJ2-3; 9 positions agree with TRBD1. CDR1 LNHDA and CDR2 SQIVND come from the germline V gene (reference sequence). CDR3 length equals 16 residues. After removal of 3 bases from V and 3 bases from J, the junction contained 7 bases not matched to a gene.

Notes on this clone: Distinct nucleotide sequences in the sample also encode this CDR3. V gene TRBV30 combines with J gene TRBJ2-2, with TRBD2 matching 7 bases. Looked up from germline, CDR1 is GTSNPN and CDR2 is SVGIG (reference sequence). The junction had 8 bases not matched to a gene; V was cut back by 3 bases and J by 4 bases. The CDR3 covers 15 residues. CDR3 region: CAWRTGLPRTGELFF. CDR3 nucleotide sequence: TGTGCCTGGAGAACGGGACTACCCCGCACCGGGGAGCTGTTTTTT.

The genes are TRBV18 and TRBJ1-4; no clear D. Germline values: CDR1 KGHSH, CDR2 LQKENI. Between the trimmed V and J ends, which lost 6 bases and 7 bases, there was a span of 15 bases. This CDR3 is built from 14 residues. CDR3 sequence reads: CASSRRLEGEKLFF. The DNA for the CDR3 is TGTGCCAGCTCGCGTCGGCTAGAAGGTGAAAAACTGTTTTTT.

The chain joins TRBV5-1 to TRBJ2-1, with 14 nucleotides matching TRBD2. The CDR3 length is 17 residues. V trimming: 3 bases; J trimming: 4 bases; junction bases outside the gene matches: 6. Germline CDR1 and CDR2: SGHRS and YFSETQ. CDR3 protein: CASSYAGLAGVYNEQFF. The DNA of the CDR3 is TGCGCCAGCAGCTACGCGGGACTAGCGGGAGTGTACAATGAGCAGTTCTTC. Filled out from reference TRBV5-1 and TRBJ2-1, the complete variable domain reads KAGVTQTPRYLIKTRGQQVTLSCSPISGHRSVSWYQQTPGQGLQFLFEYFSETQRNKGNFPGRFSGRQFSNSRSEMNVSTLELGDSALYLCASSYAGLAGVYNEQFFGPGTRLTVL.

In this sample, this clone turned up a few times. The rearrangement joins TRBV5-1 to TRBJ1-1; maybe TRBD1 (5 bases). The germline V and J ends were trimmed by 5 bases and 2 bases, with 13 bases remaining between them. This CDR3 contains 14 residues. Germline-derived CDR1 and CDR2 are SGHRS and YFSETQ. The CDR3 DNA reads as TGCGCCAGCAGGCAGAGGGACGGAAACACTGAAGCTTTCTTT. As protein: CASRQRDGNTEAFF.

The chain carries TRBV27 and TRBJ2-2; either TRBD1 or TRBD2 may supply D (5 bases each). Trimming pared 6 bases from V and 5 bases from J, leaving 10 bases between. Germline V gene sequence: CDR1 MNHEY, CDR2 SMNVEV (reference sequence). This CDR3 contains 13 residues. CDR3 region: CASRRGETGELFF. CDR3 coding DNA: TGTGCCAGCAGAAGAGGGGAGACCGGGGAGCTGTTTTTT.

This clone was observed a handful of times. The chain is built from TRBV7-9 and TRBJ1-5, with TRBD1 as a possible D gene (6 bases). Trimming left V 8 bases short and J 8 bases short, with 13 bases between. Germline CDR1 SEHNR, CDR2 FQNEAQ (reference sequence). The CDR3 is made up of 12 amino acids. The CDR3 loop reads CASSTGPEPQHF. As DNA, the CDR3 is TGTGCCAGCTCCACAGGGCCGGAGCCCCAGCATTTT.

V usage is TRBV2 and J usage is TRBJ2-5; D possibly matches TRBD1 or TRBD2 (5 bases each). V gave up 6 bases and J gave up 4 bases, with 12 bases separating them. This CDR3 has 13 amino acids. Germline V gene sequence: CDR1 SNHLY, CDR2 FYNNEI. CDR3 coding DNA: TGTGCCAGCAGAGAGGACGGGGCAGAGACCCAGTACTTC. Protein sequence: CASREDGAETQYF.

This sequence joins TRBV4-2 and TRBJ2-5; no firm D call. Germline assignment: CDR1 LGHNA and CDR2 YNFKEQ. This CDR3 contains 14 residues. Trimming took 0 bases from V and 5 from J, leaving 10 bases between them. The CDR3 sequence is CASSQDGQMETQYF. CDR3 in DNA: TGTGCCAGCAGCCAAGATGGGCAGATGGAGACCCAGTACTTC.

The chain links TRBV5-6 to TRBJ1-1; 7 nucleotides line up with TRBD1. CDR1 is SGHDT, CDR2 YYEEEE, per germline. J gave up 0 bases and V 1 base, and 9 bases lay outside the gene matches. CDR3 size: 17 residues. Written as DNA, the CDR3 is TGTGCCAGCAGCTTGCAGGGGGGGCAGAATATGAACACTGAAGCTTTCTTT. Translated, it gives CASSLQGGQNMNTEAFF.

This clone has just one count. The chain combines TRBV28 with TRBJ2-7; D may match TRBD1 or TRBD2 (6 bases each). Per the germline V gene, CDR1 is MDHEN and CDR2 is SYDVKM. CDR3 length: 15 amino acids. Trimming cost V 6 bases and J 0 bases, with 15 bases left between them. The CDR3 is CASSSGQTSSYEQYF. The CDR3 region has the DNA TGTGCCAGCAGCAGTGGACAGACTAGCTCCTACGAGCAGTACTTC.

The chain employs TRBV10-3 and TRBJ2-5; 7 nucleotides line up with TRBD2. The germline V gene has CDR1 ENHRY and CDR2 SYGVKD. The length of the CDR3 is 16 residues. The V and J ends lost 7 bases and 4 bases, in that order; junction bases with no gene match: 15. Here the CDR3 DNA reads TGTGCCATCAACCCGGGACGGGAGGACACAATAGAGACCCAGTACTTC. Translation gives CAINPGREDTIETQYF.

The chain recombines TRBV28 with TRBJ1-4, with D unclear. The V end was cut by 1 base, the J end by 7 bases, with 10 bases between. This CDR3 spans 14 amino acids. CDR1 is MDHEN, CDR2 SYDVKM, per germline. CDR3 sequence reads: CASSLLGSTEKLFF. The CDR3, as DNA: TGTGCCAGCAGTTTATTGGGGAGTACTGAAAAACTGTTTTTT.

This chain links TRBV5-1 with TRBJ2-2; weak D call: TRBD1 (7 bases). CDR1 is SGHRS and CDR2 is YFSETQ in the germline V gene. CDR3 length: 16 residues. V was cut by 3 bases and J by 0 bases, with 12 bases left in between. The chain's CDR3 is CASSWGDRPNTGELFF. DNA of the CDR3: TGCGCCAGCAGCTGGGGGGACAGACCGAACACCGGGGAGCTGTTTTTT.

The chain combines TRBV2 with TRBJ2-1; no reliable D call. The CDR3 has 13 amino acids. Trimming removed 0 bases from V and 9 bases from J, with 9 bases in between. Germline loops: CDR1 SNHLY, CDR2 FYNNEI. The CDR3 region is CASSEALGLEQFF. CDR3 nucleotide sequence: TGTGCCAGCAGTGAAGCGCTAGGGCTTGAGCAGTTCTTC.

The V and J genes are TRBV19 and TRBJ2-5; 10 bases match TRBD2. This CDR3 has 15 residues. After removal of 6 bases from V and 5 bases from J, the junction contained 9 bases not matched to a gene. The germline CDR1 and CDR2 sequences are LNHDA and SQIVND (reference sequence). This CDR3 reads CASRRIAGGPETQYF. CDR3 DNA sequence: TGTGCCAGTAGGCGCATAGCGGGGGGACCGGAGACCCAGTACTTC.

This chain connects TRBV7-9 to TRBJ1-5; D might be TRBD1 (5 bases). The CDR3 has 16 residues. V was cut by 11 bases and J by 1 base, with 21 bases left in between. Per germline, CDR1 SEHNR and CDR2 FQNEAQ (reference sequence). CDR3 bases: TGTGCCTTGGGGGGAGGGGATGTGGGAAGCAATCAGCCCCAGCATTTT. Its translation: CALGGGDVGSNQPQHF.

The chain links TRBV25-1 to TRBJ2-7; TRBD1 matches 7 bases. Germline CDR1 is MGHDK and CDR2 is SYGVNS. The junction had 11 bases not matched to a gene; V was cut back by 3 bases and J by 3 bases. The CDR3 is made up of 16 amino acids. As DNA, the CDR3 is TGTGCCAGCAGTGAGCGTACAGGGGCTGCCGGCTACGAGCAGTACTTC. Protein: CASSERTGAAGYEQYF.

CDR3 DNA sequence: TGTGCCTGGAGCTTTCAGGCCCCTTCAGCACGTGAAAAACTGTTTTTT. Translated, it gives CAWSFQAPSAREKLFF. The chain combines TRBV30 with TRBJ1-4; D remains unclear. This CDR3 has 16 amino acids. With 3 bases removed from V and 7 bases from J, the gap between germline ends came to 21 bases. Germline values: CDR1 GTSNPN, CDR2 SVGIG (reference sequence).